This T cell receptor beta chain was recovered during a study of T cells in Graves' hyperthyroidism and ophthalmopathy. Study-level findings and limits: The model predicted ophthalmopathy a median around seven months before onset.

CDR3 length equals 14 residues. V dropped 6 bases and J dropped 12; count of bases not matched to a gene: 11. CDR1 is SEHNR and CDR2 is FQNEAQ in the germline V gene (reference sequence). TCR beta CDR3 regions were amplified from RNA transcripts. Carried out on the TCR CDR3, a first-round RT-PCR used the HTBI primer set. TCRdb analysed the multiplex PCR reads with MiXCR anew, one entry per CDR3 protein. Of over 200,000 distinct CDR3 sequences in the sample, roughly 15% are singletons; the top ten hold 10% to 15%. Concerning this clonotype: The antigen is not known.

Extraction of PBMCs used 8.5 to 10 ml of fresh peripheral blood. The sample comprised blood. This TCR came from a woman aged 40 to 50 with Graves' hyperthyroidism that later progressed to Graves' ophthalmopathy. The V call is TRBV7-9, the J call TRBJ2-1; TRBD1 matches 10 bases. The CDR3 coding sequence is TGTGCCAGCAGTTTACAGACAGGGGGCCCGGGGCAGTTCTTC. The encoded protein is CASSLQTGGPGQFF.